The TCR beta chain described here comes from a study of human T cells and chemical hapten exposure. The CDR3 is 12 residues long. Trimming removed 8 bases from V and 3 bases from J, with 10 bases in between. Germline assignment: CDR1 ENHRY and CDR2 SYGVKD. This clonotype has ten or more counts. TCRdb redid the calling of the RACE reads with MiXCR, one entry per CDR3 protein. The sample consists of 35,000 to 45,000 distinct CDR3 sequences, just under 9% of them appearing once. Time point defined: patch test 2, 6 weeks after DPC sensitization. The treatment is: therapeutic diphenylcyclopropenone sensitization with weekly scalp DPC.

The sample consisted of whole blood, taken in connection with sensitization to the hapten diphenylcyclopropenone (DPC). This chain links TRBV10-3 with TRBJ1-1; D is ambiguous. This TCR came from a woman in her 40s with alopecia areata. Some clones in this sample may be carry-over from other donors' samples. DNA of the CDR3: TGTGCCATCGGTACATTAGACACTGAAGCTTTCTTT. It specifies CAIGTLDTEAFF.